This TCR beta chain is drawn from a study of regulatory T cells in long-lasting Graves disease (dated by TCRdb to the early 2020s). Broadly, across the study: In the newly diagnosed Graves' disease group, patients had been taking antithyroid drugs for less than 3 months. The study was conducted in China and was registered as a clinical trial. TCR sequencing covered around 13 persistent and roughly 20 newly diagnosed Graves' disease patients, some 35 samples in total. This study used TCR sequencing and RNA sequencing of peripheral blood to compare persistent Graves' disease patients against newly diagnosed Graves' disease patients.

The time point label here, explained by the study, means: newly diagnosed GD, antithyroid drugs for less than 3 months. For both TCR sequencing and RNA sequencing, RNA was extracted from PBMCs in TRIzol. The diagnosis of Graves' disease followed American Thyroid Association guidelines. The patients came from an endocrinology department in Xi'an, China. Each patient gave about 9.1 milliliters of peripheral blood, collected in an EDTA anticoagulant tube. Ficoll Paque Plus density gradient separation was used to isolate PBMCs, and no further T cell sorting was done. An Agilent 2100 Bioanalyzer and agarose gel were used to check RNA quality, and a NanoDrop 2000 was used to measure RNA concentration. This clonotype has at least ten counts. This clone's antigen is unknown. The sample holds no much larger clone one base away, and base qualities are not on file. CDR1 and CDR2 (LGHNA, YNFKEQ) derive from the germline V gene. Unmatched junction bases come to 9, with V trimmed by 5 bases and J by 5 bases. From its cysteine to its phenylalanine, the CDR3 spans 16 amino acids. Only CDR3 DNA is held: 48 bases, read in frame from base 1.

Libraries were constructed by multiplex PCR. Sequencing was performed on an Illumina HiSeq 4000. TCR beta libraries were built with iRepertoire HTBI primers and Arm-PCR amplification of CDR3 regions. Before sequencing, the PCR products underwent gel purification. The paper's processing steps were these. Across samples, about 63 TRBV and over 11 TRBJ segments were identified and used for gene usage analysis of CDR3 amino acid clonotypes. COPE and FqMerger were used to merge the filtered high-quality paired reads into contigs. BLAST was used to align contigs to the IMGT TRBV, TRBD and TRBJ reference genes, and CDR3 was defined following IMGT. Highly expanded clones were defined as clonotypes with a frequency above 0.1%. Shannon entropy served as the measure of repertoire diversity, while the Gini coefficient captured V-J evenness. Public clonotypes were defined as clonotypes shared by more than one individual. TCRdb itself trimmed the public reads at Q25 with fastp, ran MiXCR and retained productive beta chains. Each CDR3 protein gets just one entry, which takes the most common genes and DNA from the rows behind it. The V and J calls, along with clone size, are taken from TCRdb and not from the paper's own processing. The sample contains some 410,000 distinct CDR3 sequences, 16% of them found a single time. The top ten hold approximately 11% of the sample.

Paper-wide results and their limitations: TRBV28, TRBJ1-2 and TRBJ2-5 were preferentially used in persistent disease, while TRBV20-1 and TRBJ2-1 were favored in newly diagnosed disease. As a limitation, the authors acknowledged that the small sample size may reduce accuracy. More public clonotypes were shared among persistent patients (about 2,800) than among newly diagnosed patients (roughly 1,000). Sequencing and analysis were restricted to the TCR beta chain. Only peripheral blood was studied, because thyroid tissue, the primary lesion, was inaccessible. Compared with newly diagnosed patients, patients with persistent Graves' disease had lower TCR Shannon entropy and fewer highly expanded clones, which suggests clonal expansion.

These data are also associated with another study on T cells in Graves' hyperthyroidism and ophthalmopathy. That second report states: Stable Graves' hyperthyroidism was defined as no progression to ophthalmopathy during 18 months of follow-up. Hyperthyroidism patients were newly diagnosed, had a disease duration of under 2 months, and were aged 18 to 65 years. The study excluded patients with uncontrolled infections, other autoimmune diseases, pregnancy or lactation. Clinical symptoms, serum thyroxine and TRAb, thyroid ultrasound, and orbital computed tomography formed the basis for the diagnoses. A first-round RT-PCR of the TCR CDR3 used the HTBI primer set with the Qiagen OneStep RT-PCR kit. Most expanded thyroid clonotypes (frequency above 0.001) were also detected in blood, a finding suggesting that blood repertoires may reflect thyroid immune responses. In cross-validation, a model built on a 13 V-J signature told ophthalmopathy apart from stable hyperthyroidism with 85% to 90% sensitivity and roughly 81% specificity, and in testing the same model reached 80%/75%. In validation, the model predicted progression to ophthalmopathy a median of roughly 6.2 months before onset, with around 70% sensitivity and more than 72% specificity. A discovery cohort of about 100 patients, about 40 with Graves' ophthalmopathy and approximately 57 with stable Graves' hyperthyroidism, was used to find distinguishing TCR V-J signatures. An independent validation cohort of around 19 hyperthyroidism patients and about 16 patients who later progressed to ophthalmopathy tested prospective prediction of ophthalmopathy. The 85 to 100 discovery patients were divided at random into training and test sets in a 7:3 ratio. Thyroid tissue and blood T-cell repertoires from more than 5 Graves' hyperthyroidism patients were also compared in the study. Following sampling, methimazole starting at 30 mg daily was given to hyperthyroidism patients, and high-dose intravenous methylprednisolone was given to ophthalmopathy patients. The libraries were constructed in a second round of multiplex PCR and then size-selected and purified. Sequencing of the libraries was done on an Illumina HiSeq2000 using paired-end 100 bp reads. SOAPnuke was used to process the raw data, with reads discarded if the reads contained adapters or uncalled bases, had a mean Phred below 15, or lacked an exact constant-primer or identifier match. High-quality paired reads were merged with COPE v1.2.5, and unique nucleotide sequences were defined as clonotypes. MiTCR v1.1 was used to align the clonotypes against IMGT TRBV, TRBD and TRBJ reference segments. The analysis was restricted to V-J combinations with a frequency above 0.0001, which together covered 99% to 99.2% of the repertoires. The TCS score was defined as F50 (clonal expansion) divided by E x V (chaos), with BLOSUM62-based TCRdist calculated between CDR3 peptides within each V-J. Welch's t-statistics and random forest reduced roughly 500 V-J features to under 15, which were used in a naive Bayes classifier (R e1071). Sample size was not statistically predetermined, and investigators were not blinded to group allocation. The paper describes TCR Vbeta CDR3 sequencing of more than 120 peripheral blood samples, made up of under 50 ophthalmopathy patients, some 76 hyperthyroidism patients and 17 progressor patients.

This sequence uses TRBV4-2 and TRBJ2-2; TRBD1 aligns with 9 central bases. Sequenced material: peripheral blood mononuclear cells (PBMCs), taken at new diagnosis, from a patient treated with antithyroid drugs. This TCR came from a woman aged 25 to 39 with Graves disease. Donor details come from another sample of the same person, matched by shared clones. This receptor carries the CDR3 CASSLGLGQGTGELFF. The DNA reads TGTGCCAGCAGCTTGGGGTTGGGACAGGGAACCGGGGAGCTGTTTTTT.